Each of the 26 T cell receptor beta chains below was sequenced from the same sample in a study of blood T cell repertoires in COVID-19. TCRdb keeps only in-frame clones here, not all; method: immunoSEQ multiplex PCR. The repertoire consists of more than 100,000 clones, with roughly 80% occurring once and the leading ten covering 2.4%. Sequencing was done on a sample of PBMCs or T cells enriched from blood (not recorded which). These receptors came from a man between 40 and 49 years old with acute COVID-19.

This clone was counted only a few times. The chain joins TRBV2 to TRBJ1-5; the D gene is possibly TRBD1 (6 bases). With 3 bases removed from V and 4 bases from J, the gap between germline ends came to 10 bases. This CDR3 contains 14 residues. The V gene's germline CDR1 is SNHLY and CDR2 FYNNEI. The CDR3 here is CASSDWTDNQPQHF. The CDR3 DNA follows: TGTGCCAGCAGTGACTGGACAGATAATCAGCCCCAGCATTTT.

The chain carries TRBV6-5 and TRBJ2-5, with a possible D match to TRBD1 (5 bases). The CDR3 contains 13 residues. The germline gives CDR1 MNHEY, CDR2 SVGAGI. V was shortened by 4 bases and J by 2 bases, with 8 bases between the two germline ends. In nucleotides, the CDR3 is TGTGCCAGCAGTTCCGACAGTCAAGAGACCCAGTACTTC. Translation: CASSSDSQETQYF.

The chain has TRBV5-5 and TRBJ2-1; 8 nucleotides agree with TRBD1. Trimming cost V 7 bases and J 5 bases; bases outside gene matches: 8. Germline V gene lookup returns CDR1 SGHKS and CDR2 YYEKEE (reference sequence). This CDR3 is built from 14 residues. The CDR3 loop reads CASHPGQDNNEQFF. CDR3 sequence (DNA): TGTGCCAGCCACCCGGGACAGGACAACAATGAGCAGTTCTTC.

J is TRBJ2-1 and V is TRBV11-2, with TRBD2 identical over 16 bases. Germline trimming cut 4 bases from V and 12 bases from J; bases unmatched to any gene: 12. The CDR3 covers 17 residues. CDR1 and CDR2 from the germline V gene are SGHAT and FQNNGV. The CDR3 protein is CASSSAGTSGRVLGQFF. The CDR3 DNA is TGTGCCAGCAGCTCCGCCGGGACTAGCGGGAGGGTATTAGGGCAGTTCTTC. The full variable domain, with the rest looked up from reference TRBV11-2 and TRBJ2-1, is EAGVAQSPRYKIIEKRQSVAFWCNPISGHATLYWYQQILGQGPKLLIQFQNNGVVDDSQLPKDRFSAERLKGVDSTLKIQPAKLEDSAVYLCASSSAGTSGRVLGQFFGPGTRLTVL.

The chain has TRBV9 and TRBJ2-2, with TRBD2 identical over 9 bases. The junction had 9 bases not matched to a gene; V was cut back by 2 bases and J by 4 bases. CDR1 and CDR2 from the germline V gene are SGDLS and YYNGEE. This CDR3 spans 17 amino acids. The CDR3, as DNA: TGTGCCAGCAGCGTTGGTGCGGGGGGGCTTGGCACCGGGGAGCTGTTTTTT. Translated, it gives CASSVGAGGLGTGELFF.

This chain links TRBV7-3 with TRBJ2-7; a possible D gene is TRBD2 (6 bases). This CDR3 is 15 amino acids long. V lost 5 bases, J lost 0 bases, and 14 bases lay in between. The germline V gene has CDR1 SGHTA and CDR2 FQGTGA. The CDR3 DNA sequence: TGTGCCAGCAGCGTCGAGCGGGTCTACTCCTACGAGCAGTACTTC. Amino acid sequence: CASSVERVYSYEQYF.

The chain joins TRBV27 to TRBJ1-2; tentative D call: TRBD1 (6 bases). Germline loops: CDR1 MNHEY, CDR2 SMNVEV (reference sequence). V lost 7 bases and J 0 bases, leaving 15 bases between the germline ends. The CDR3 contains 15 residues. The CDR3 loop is CASTLSGGANYGYTF. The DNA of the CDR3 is TGTGCCAGCACCCTTAGCGGGGGCGCTAACTATGGCTACACCTTC.

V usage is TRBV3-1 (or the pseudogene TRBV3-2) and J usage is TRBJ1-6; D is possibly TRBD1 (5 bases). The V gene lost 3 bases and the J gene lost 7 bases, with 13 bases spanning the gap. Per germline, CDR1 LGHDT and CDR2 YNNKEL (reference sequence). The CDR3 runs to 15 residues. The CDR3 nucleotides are TGTGCCAGCAGCCATGGGGCAGCACCCAATTCACCCCTCCACTTT. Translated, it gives CASSHGAAPNSPLHF.

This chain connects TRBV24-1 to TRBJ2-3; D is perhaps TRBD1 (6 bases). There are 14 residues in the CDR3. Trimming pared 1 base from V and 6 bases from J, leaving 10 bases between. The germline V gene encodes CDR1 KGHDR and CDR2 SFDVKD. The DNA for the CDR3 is TGTGCCACCAGTGATTTCACGAGGGGGGATACGCAGTATTTT. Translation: CATSDFTRGDTQYF.

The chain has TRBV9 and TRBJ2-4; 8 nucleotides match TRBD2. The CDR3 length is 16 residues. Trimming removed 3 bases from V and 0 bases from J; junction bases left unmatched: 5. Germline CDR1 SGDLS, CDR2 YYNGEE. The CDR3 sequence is CASSETSGLAKNIQYF. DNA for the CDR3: TGTGCCAGCAGCGAAACTAGCGGACTAGCCAAAAACATTCAGTACTTC.

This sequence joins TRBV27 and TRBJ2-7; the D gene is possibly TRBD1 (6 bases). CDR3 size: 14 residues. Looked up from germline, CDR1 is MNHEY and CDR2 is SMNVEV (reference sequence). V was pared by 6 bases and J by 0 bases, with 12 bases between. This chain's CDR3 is CASRDTGFSYEQYF. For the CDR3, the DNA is TGTGCCAGCAGGGATACAGGGTTCTCCTACGAGCAGTACTTC.

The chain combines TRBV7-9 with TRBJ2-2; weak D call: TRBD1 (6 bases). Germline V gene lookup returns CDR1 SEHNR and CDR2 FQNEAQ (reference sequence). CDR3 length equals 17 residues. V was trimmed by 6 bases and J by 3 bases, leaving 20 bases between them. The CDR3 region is CASRQTYREDDTGELFF. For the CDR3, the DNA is TGTGCCAGCAGACAGACTTACAGGGAAGATGACACCGGGGAGCTGTTTTTT. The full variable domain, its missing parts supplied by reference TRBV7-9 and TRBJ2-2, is DTGVSQNPRHKITKRGQNVTFRCDPISEHNRLYWYRQTLGQGPEFLTYFQNEAQLEKSRLLSDRFSAERPKGSFSTLEIQRTEQGDSAMYLCASRQTYREDDTGELFFGEGSRLTVL.

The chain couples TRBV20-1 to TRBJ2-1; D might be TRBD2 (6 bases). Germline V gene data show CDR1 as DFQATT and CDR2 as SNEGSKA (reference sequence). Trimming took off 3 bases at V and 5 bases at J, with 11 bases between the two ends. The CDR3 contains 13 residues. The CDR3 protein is CSASPGVHNEQFF. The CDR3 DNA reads TGCAGTGCTAGTCCGGGGGTCCACAATGAGCAGTTCTTC.

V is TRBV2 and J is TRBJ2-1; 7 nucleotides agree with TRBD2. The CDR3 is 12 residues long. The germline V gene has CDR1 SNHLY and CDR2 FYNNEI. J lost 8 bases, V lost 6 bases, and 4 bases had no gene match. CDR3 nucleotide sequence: TGTGCCAGCAGCAGGGAGGGCGATGAGCAGTTCTTC. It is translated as CASSREGDEQFF.

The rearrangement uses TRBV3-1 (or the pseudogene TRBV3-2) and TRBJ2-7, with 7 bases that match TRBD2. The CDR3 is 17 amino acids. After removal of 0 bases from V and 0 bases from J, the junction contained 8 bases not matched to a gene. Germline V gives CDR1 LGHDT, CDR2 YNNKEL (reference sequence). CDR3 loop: CASSQEVWASGSYEQYF. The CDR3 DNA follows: TGTGCCAGCAGCCAAGAAGTTTGGGCTAGCGGCTCCTACGAGCAGTACTTC.

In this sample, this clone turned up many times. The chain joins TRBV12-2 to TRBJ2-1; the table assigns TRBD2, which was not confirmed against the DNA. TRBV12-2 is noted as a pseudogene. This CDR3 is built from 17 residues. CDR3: CASRLGLAGTLPHEQFF. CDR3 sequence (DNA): TGTGCAAGTCGCTTAGGGTTAGCGGGAACCCTTCCCCATGAGCAGTTCTTC.

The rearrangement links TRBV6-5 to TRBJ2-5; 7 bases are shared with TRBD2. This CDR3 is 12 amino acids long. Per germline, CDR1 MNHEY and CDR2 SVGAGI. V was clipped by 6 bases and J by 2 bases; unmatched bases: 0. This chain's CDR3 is CASRGGQETQYF. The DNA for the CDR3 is TGTGCCAGCAGGGGGGGGCAAGAGACCCAGTACTTC.

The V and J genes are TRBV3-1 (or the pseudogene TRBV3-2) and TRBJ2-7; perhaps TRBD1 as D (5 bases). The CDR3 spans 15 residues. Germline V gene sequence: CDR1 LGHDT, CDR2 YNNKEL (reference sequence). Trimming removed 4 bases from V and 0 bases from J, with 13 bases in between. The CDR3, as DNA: TGTGCCAGCAGCCCGCTAACAGGTAGCTCCTACGAGCAGTACTTC. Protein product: CASSPLTGSSYEQYF.

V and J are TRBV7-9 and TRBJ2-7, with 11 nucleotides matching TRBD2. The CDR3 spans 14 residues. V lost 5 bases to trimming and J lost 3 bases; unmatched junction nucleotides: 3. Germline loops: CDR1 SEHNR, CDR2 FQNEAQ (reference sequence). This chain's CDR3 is CASSPSGRNYEQYF. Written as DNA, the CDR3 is TGTGCCAGCAGCCCTAGCGGGAGGAACTACGAGCAGTACTTC.

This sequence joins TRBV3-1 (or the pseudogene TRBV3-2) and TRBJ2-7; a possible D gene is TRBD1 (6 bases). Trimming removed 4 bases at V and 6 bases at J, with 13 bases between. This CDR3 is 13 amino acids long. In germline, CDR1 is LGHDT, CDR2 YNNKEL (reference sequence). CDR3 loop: CASSPPGASEQYF. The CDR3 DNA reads TGTGCCAGCAGCCCTCCAGGGGCCAGCGAGCAGTACTTC.

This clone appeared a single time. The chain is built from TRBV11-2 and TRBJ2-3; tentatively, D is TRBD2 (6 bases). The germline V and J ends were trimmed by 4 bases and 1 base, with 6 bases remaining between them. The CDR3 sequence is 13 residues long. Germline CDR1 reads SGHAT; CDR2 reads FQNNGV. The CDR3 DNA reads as TGTGCCAGCAGCTGGGGGGGCACAGATACGCAGTATTTT. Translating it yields CASSWGGTDTQYF.

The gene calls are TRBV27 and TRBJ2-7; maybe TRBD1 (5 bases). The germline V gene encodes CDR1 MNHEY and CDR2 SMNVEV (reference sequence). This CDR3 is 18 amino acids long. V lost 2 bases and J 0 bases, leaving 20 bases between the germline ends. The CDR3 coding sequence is TGTGCCAGCAGTTTAAAGTGGGGCACCGTAACGAACTCCTACGAGCAGTACTTC. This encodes CASSLKWGTVTNSYEQYF.

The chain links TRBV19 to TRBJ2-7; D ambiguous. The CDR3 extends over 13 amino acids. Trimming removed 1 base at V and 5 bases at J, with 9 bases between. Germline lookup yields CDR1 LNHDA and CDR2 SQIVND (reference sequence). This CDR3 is CASSIGLPNEQYF. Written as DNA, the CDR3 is TGTGCCAGTAGTATAGGACTCCCCAACGAGCAGTACTTC.

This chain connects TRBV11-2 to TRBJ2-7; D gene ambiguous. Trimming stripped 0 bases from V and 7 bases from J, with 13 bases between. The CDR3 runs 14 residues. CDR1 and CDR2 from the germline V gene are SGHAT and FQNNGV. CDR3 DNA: TGTGCCAGCAGCTTAGATGACGGGTTCGGGGAGCAGTACTTC. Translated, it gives CASSLDDGFGEQYF.

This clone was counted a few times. This chain's CDR3 is CASSLAFGREAQYF. CDR3 nucleotides: TGTGCCAGCAGCTTGGCCTTTGGGAGGGAGGCCCAGTACTTC. The rearrangement joins TRBV5-6 to TRBJ2-5; 7 bases fit TRBD2. Germline CDR1 and CDR2: SGHDT and YYEEEE. Trimming removed 0 bases from V and 9 bases from J; junction bases left unmatched: 8. There are 14 residues in the CDR3.

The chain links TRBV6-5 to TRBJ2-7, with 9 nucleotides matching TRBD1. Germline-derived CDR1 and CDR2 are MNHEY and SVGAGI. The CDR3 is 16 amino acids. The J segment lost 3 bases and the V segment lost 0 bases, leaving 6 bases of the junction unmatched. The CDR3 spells CASSYSGTGIVYEQYF. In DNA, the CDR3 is TGTGCCAGCAGTTACTCAGGGACAGGGATAGTCTACGAGCAGTACTTC.